This is a list of T cell receptor beta chains from one sample in a study of blood T cell repertoires in COVID-19. Some clones are missing from TCRdb's copy, which holds only in-frame ones; the method was immunoSEQ multiplex PCR. In the table there are hundreds of thousands of clones, nearly 90% of which are singletons. Sequenced input: PBMCs or T cells enriched from blood (not recorded which). These receptors were obtained from a woman in her 40s with acute COVID-19. Both conserved end residues are part of each CDR3. D genes are given only for firm matches. Expanded clones get a size class; other rows say once, few or many, or leave the size out.

TRBJ2-7 once NA TRBV29-1 TGCAGCGTCGCGACTAGATCCTACGAGCAGTACTTC CSVATRSYEQYF
TRBJ1-3 few NA TRBV6-5 TGTGCCAGCAGAAAAGAGGCCTCTGGAAACACCATATATTTT CASRKEASGNTIYF
TRBJ1-1 NA NA TRBV3-1/TRBV3-2 TGTGCCAGCACTCATAGTGCGGGCGGGACTGAAGCTTTCTTT CASTHSAGGTEAFF
TRBJ1-1 NA NA TRBV7-9 TGTGCCAGCAGCCCCACCAGTGGCACTGAAGCTTTCTTT CASSPTSGTEAFF
TRBJ2-4 NA NA TRBV29-1 TGCAGCGTCGAAACCTTGGACAGACGACAAAACATTCAGTACTTC CSVETLDRRQNIQYF
TRBJ1-5 NA TRBD1 TRBV27 TGTGCCAGCAGTTTCGCAGGGGGGAATCAGCCCCAGCATTTT CASSFAGGNQPQHF
TRBJ2-3 NA TRBD2 TRBV6-5 TGTGCCAGCAGCTGGGGCGGGGGGGCAGATACGCAGTATTTT CASSWGGGADTQYF
TRBJ1-2 NA TRBD1 TRBV10-3 TGTGCCATCAGTGGTGACAGGGGCGGCTATGGCTACACCTTC CAISGDRGGYGYTF
TRBJ2-5 once TRBD2 TRBV3-1/TRBV3-2 TGTGCCAGCAGCCTAGATTTTGGGCGGGGGGGCTCTCAAGAGACCCAGTACTTC CASSLDFGRGGSQETQYF
TRBJ2-2 NA TRBD2 TRBV2 TGTGCCAGCAGTGTGGGACTAGCGGGGGGGCCCGGGGAGCTGTTTTTT CASSVGLAGGPGELFF
TRBJ2-3 NA TRBD2 TRBV7-6 TGTGCCAGCAGCTTAAGAGGACTAGCGGGCGCAGATACGCAGTATTTT CASSLRGLAGADTQYF
TRBJ2-1 NA TRBD2 TRBV7-2 TGTGCCAGCAGCCTTATAGCGGGGCGCTCCTACAATGAGCAGTTCTTC CASSLIAGRSYNEQFF
TRBJ1-6 NA NA TRBV7-8 TGTGCCAGCAGCTTAGGCGGCAGGGCAACTCCGAATTCACCCCTCCACTTT CASSLGGRATPNSPLHF
TRBJ1-2 NA TRBD1 TRBV3-1/TRBV3-2 TGTGCCAGCAGCCAAGGTCCGGACAGGATATATGGCTACACCTTC CASSQGPDRIYGYTF
TRBJ2-1 NA TRBD2 TRBV10-3 TGTGCCATCAGTGAGTCTTCTAGCGGGGCCTACTCCTACAATGAGCAGTTCTTC CAISESSSGAYSYNEQFF
TRBJ1-2 NA TRBD1 TRBV5-1 TGCGCCAGCAGCTACCCGGGACAGGGGAACTATGGCTACACCTTC CASSYPGQGNYGYTF
TRBJ2-1 NA NA TRBV18 TGTGCCAGCTCACCAGGAGCAGAGAGCTCCTACAATGAGCAGTTCTTC CASSPGAESSYNEQFF
TRBJ1-1 few NA TRBV6-5 TGTGCCAGCACCTTTGGTGGGCAACAGGGTGAAGCTTTCTTT CASTFGGQQGEAFF
TRBJ1-5 NA NA TRBV11-2 TGTGCCAGCAGCTTAGGGGGGGACAATCAGCCCCAGCATTTT CASSLGGDNQPQHF
TRBJ2-7 few TRBD2 TRBV4-1 TGCGCCAGCAGCCAAGAGACTAGCGGGGGAAACTCCTACGAGCAGTACTTC CASSQETSGGNSYEQYF
TRBJ1-3 NA NA TRBV6-5 TGTGCCAGCAGTTACTCGAACAGGGCTGGAAACACCATATATTTT CASSYSNRAGNTIYF
TRBJ1-1 NA NA TRBV3-1/TRBV3-2 TGTGCCAGCAGCCAAAGTAGAGACACTGAAGCTTTCTTT CASSQSRDTEAFF
TRBJ2-5 NA NA TRBV15 TGTGCCACCAGCAACCGCGGGTACCAAGAGACCCAGTACTTC CATSNRGYQETQYF